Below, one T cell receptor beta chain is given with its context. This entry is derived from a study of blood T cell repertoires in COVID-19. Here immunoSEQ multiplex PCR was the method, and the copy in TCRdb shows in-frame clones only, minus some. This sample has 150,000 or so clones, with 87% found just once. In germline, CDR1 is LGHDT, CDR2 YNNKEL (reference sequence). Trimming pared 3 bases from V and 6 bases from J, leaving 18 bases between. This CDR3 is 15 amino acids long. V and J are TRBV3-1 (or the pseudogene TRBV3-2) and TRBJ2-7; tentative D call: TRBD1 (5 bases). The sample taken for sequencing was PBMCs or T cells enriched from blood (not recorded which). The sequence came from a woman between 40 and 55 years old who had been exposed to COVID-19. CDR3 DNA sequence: TGTGCCAGCAGCCAGGTCAGGGTCCCTTCGGGCGAGCAGTACTTC. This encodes CASSQVRVPSGEQYF.